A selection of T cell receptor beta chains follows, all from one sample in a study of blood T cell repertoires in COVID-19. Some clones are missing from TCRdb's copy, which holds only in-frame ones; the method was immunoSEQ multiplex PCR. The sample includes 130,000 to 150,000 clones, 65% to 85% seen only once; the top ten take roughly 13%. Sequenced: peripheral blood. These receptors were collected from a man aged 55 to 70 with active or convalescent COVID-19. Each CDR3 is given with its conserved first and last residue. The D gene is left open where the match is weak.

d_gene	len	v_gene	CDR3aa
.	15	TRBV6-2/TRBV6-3	CASSYPRTGNEKLFF
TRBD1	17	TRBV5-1	CASSFSRLTGSQETQYF
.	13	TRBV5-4	CASSSGGLETQYF
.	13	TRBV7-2	CASSLSGVGEQFF
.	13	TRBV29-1	CSGLRGRDTEAFF
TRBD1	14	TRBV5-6	CASSRTGAGSPLHF
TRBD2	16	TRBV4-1	CASSRAEGLAENEQFF
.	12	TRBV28	CASSLEGYGYTF
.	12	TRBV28	CASSLTGFEAFF
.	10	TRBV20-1	CSASSYEQYF
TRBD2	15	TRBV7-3	CASSLLAGVSGELFF
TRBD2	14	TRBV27	CASSRLAGENEQFF